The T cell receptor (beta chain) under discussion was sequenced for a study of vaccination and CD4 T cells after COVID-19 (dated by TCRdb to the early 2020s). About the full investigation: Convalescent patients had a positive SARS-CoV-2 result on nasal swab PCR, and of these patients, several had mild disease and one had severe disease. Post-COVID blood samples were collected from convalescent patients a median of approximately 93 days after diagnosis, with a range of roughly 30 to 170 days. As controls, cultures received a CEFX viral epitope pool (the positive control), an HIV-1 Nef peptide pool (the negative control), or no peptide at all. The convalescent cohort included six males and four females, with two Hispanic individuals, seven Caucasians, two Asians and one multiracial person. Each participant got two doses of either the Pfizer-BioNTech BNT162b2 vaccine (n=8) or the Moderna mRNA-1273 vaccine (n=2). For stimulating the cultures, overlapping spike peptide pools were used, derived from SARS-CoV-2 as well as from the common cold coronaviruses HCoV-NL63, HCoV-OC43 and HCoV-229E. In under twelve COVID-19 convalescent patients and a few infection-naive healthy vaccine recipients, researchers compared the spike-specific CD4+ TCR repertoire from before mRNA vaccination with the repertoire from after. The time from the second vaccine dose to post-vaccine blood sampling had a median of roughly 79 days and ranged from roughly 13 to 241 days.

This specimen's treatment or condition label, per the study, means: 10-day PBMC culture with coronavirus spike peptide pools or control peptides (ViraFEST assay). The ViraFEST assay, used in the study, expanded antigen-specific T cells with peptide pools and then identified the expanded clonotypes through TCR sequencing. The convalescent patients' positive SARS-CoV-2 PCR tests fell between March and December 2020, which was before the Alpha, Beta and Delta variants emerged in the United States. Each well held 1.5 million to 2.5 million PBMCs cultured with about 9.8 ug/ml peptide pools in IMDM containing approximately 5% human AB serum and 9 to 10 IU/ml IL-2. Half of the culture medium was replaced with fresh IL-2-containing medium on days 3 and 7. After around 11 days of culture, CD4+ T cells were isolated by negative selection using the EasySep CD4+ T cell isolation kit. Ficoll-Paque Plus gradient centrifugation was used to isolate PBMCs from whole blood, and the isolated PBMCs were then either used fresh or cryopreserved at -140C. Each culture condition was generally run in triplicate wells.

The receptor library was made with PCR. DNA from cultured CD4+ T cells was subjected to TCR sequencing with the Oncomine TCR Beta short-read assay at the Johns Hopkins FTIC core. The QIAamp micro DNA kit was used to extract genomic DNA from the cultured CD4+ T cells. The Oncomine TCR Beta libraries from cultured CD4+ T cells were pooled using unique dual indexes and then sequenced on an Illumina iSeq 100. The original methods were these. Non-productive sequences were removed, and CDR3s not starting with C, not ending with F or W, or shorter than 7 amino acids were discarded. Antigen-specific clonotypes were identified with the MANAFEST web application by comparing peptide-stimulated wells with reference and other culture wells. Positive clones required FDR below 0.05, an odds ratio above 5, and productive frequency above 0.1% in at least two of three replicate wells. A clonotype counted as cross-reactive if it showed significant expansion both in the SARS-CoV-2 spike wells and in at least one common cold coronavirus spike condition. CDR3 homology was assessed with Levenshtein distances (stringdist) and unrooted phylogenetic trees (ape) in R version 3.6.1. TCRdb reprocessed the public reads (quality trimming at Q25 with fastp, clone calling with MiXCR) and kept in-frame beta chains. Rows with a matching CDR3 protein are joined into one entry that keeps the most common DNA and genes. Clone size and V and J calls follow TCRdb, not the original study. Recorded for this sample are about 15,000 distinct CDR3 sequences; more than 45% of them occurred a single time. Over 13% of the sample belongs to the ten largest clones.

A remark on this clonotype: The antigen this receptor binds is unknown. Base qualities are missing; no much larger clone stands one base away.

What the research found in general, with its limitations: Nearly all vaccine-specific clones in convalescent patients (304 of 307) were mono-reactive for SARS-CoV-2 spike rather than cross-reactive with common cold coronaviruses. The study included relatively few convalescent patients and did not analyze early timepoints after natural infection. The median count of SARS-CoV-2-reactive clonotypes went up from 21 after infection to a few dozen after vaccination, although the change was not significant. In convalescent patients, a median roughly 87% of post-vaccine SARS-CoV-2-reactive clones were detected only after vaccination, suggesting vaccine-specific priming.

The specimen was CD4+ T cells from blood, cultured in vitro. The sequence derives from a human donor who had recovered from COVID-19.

In nucleotide form, the sequence is TGTGCCAGTAGTATAGGAACACAGCCGACCGGGGAGCTGTTTTTT. Translation gives CASSIGTQPTGELFF. In this chain, TRBV19 is recombined with TRBJ2-2; the D segment cannot be called with confidence. V is pared back by 1 base and J by 5 bases, with 11 bases lying between the germline termini. The CDR1 and CDR2 encoded by the germline V gene (reference sequence) are LNHDA and SQIVND. Including cysteine and phenylalanine, the CDR3 has 15 amino acids. Only CDR3 DNA remains: 45 bases, in frame from the first base.